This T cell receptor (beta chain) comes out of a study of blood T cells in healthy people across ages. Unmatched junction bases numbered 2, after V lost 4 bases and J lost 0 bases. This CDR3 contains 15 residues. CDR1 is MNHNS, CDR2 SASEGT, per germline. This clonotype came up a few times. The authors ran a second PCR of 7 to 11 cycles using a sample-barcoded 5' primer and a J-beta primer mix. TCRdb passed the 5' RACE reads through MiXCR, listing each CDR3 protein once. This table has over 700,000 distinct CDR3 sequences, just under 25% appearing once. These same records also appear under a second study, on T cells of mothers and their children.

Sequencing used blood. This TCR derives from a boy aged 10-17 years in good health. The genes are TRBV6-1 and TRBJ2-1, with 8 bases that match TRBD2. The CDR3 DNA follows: TGTGCCAGCAGTGGCGGGGGGAGCTCCTACAATGAGCAGTTCTTC. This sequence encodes CASSGGGSSYNEQFF.